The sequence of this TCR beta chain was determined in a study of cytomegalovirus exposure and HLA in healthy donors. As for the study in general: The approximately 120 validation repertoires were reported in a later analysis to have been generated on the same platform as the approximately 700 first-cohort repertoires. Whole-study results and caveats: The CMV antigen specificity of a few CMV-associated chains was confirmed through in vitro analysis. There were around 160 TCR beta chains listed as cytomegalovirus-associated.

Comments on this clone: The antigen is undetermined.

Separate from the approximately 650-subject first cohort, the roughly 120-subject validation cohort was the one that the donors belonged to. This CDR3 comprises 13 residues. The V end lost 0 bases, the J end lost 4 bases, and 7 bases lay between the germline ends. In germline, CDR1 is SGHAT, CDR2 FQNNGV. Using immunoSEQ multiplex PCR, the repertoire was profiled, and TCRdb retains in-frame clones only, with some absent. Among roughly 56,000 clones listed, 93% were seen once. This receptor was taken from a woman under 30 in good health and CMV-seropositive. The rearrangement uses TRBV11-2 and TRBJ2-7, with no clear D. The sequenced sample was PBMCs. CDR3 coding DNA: TGTGCCAGCAGCTTAGATCCCGGGTACGAGCAGTACTTC. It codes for CASSLDPGYEQYF.